The 22 T cell receptor beta chains in this list originate from one sample, sequenced in a study of blood T cell repertoires in COVID-19. The assay was immunoSEQ multiplex PCR, and TCRdb's table has in-frame clones only and misses some. The sample has just over 45,000 clones, 80% to 90% seen once; the top ten hold more than 4%. The sequencing sample was made of peripheral blood. The receptors were sampled from a human donor in a cohort sampled during active COVID-19.

The chain couples TRBV5-1 to TRBJ1-4, with 7 bases identical to TRBD1. Germline lookup yields CDR1 SGHRS and CDR2 YFSETQ. The CDR3 runs to 15 residues. Trimming took 2 bases from V and 1 from J; bases not matched to a gene: 2. CDR3 bases: TGCGCCAGCAGCTTAGGGGGCAGAACTAATGAAAAACTGTTTTTT. This sequence encodes CASSLGGRTNEKLFF.

The gene calls are TRBV2 and TRBJ2-7; TRBD2 matches 12 bases. The CDR3 consists of 16 residues. CDR1 and CDR2 (germline): SNHLY, FYNNEI. Trimming at V came to 6 bases and at J to 6 bases, leaving 12 bases not matched to a gene. For the CDR3, the DNA is TGTGCCAGCAGAGAGAACCGACTAGCGGGAGTAGGCGAGCAGTACTTC. Translated, it gives CASRENRLAGVGEQYF.

The rearrangement joins TRBV28 to TRBJ2-5; 9 positions agree with TRBD1. This CDR3 has 16 amino acids. Germline CDR1 reads MDHEN; CDR2 reads SYDVKM. With V trimmed by 4 bases and J by 5 bases, 11 bases remained unmatched. CDR3 amino acids: CASSYLTGTGHETQYF. In DNA, the CDR3 is TGTGCCAGCAGTTACCTTACCGGGACAGGGCACGAGACCCAGTACTTC. Together with reference TRBV28 and TRBJ2-5, the CDR3 gives the full variable domain: DVKVTQSSRYLVKRTGEKVFLECVQDMDHENMFWYRQDPGLGLRLIYFSYDVKMKEKGDIPEGYSVSREKKERFSLILESASTNQTSMYLCASSYLTGTGHETQYFGPGTRLLVL.

This chain connects TRBV7-9 to TRBJ1-1, with 9 bases that match TRBD1. Unmatched junction bases numbered 10, after V lost 5 bases and J lost 6 bases. This CDR3 is built from 15 residues. CDR1 and CDR2 from the germline V gene are SEHNR and FQNEAQ (reference sequence). CDR3 in DNA: TGTGCCAGCAGCATACCTCCGGGACAGGGTTCTGAAGCTTTCTTT. This gives the protein CASSIPPGQGSEAFF.

The chain recombines TRBV28 with TRBJ2-7; 9 nucleotides align to TRBD1. Germline CDR1 and CDR2: MDHEN and SYDVKM. The CDR3 spans 15 residues. The V gene end was trimmed by 3 bases and the J gene end by 3 bases; junction bases not matched to a gene: 6. Written as DNA, the CDR3 is TGTGCCAGCAGTTTGGGGACGACAGGGGGCTACGAGCAGTACTTC. Residues: CASSLGTTGGYEQYF. The complete variable domain, with remaining parts taken from reference TRBV28 and TRBJ2-7, reads DVKVTQSSRYLVKRTGEKVFLECVQDMDHENMFWYRQDPGLGLRLIYFSYDVKMKEKGDIPEGYSVSREKKERFSLILESASTNQTSMYLCASSLGTTGGYEQYFGPGTRLTVT.

The CDR3 DNA reads as TGTGCCAGCAGCGCGGACAGGGCGAAGCAGTACTTC. Translating gives CASSADRAKQYF. This sequence joins TRBV5-8 and TRBJ2-7; 8 bases are a match to TRBD1. Germline CDR1 is SGHTS and CDR2 is YDEGEE. The CDR3 has 12 residues. The V and J ends lost 4 bases and 8 bases, in that order; junction bases with no gene match: 5.

This rearrangement joins TRBV7-7 to TRBJ2-1, with TRBD2 matching over 14 bases. CDR1 SSHAT and CDR2 FNYEAQ come from the germline V gene (reference sequence). The ends lost 2 bases at V and 0 bases at J; junction bases unmatched: 3. This CDR3 comprises 18 residues. CDR3 protein: CASSLLGTSGSSYNEQFF. In DNA form, the CDR3 reads TGTGCCAGCAGCTTATTGGGGACTAGCGGGAGCTCCTACAATGAGCAGTTCTTC.

This clone is termed medium-sized. The chain has TRBV7-3 and TRBJ2-1; 8 bases line up with TRBD2. Germline CDR1 SGHTA, CDR2 FQGTGA. The CDR3 runs 17 residues. Trimming at V came to 0 bases and at J to 2 bases, leaving 6 bases not matched to a gene. The CDR3 coding sequence is TGTGCCAGCAGCTTAACAACTACTAGCGGTACCTACAATGAGCAGTTCTTC. Translating gives CASSLTTTSGTYNEQFF.

The chain couples TRBV18 to TRBJ2-4; tentatively, D is TRBD2 (5 bases). CDR1 and CDR2 from the germline V gene are KGHSH and LQKENI. The CDR3 is 17 amino acids. V gave up 3 bases and J gave up 1 base, with 16 bases separating them. CDR3 DNA: TGTGCCAGCTCACCGCCCTCGTGGGAGTTTGCCAAAAACATTCAGTACTTC. As protein: CASSPPSWEFAKNIQYF. Full variable domain (missing parts from reference TRBV18 and TRBJ2-4): NAGVMQNPRHLVRRRGQEARLRCSPMKGHSHVYWYRQLPEEGLKFMVYLQKENIIDESGMPKERFSAEFPKEGPSILRIQQVVRGDSAAYFCASSPPSWEFAKNIQYFGAGTRLSVL.

The V and J genes are TRBV28 and TRBJ2-5, with TRBD2 identical over 7 bases. Trimming cost V 3 bases and J 3 bases; bases outside gene matches: 10. The germline V gene has CDR1 MDHEN and CDR2 SYDVKM. The CDR3 loop spans 16 amino acids. CDR3 in DNA: TGTGCCAGCAGTTTCCCCTCTAGCGGAGCCAAAGAGACCCAGTACTTC. This codes for CASSFPSSGAKETQYF.

The chain employs TRBV7-3 and TRBJ2-3, with TRBD2 as a possible D gene (6 bases). This CDR3 spans 16 amino acids. Per the germline V gene, CDR1 is SGHTA and CDR2 is FQGTGA. Trimming took 0 bases from V and 3 from J, leaving 13 bases between them. The CDR3, as DNA: TGTGCCAGCAGCTTAACGGCGGACGGGGGAACAGATACGCAGTATTTT. Encoded protein: CASSLTADGGTDTQYF.

This chain links TRBV5-1 with TRBJ2-1, with 7 bases matching TRBD1. This CDR3 contains 16 residues. The germline CDR1 and CDR2 sequences are SGHRS and YFSETQ. Losses at the gene ends were 0 bases for V and 6 bases for J; bases not matched to a gene: 9. The chain's CDR3 is CASSLVTGKIPNEQFF. The CDR3 coding sequence is TGCGCCAGCAGCTTGGTGACAGGGAAAATTCCCAATGAGCAGTTCTTC.

The V call is TRBV18, the J call TRBJ2-7, with D tentatively TRBD2 (6 bases). Germline V gene sequence: CDR1 KGHSH, CDR2 LQKENI. With 2 bases removed from V and 2 bases from J, the gap between germline ends came to 13 bases. The CDR3 runs to 15 residues. The CDR3 DNA follows: TGTGCCAGCTCACCATCCCCTAGCGCGACCTACGAGCAGTACTTC. It translates to CASSPSPSATYEQYF.

The CDR3 region has the DNA TGTGCCAGCAGTTTCACTAGCGGAATCACAGATACGCAGTATTTT. Translating gives CASSFTSGITDTQYF. The chain recombines TRBV27 with TRBJ2-3; TRBD2 aligns across 8 bases. Trimming removed 3 bases from V and 2 bases from J; junction bases left unmatched: 4. The germline CDR1 and CDR2 sequences are MNHEY and SMNVEV (reference sequence). The CDR3 extends over 15 amino acids.

The genes are TRBV19 and TRBJ2-7; 10 bases agree with TRBD2. The germline V gene encodes CDR1 LNHDA and CDR2 SQIVND (reference sequence). The CDR3 totals 15 residues. V shed 10 bases and J 0 bases; nucleotides not matched to a gene: 9. Here the CDR3 DNA reads TGTGCCACCAGCGGACTAGCGGAGCTCTCCTACGAGCAGTACTTC. It encodes CATSGLAELSYEQYF.

The rearrangement uses TRBV2 and TRBJ1-6; D gene ambiguous. V was shortened by 7 bases and J by 0 bases, with 13 bases between the two germline ends. CDR1 is SNHLY and CDR2 is FYNNEI in the germline V gene. The CDR3 totals 16 residues. Here the CDR3 DNA reads TGTGCCAGCAAGGAGATAGCCGGCTCCTATAATTCACCCCTCCACTTT. It translates to CASKEIAGSYNSPLHF.

J is TRBJ2-5 and V is TRBV27; tentatively, D is TRBD1 (5 bases). The CDR3 totals 13 residues. Trimming removed 2 bases at V and 2 bases at J, with 6 bases between. The germline CDR1 and CDR2 sequences are MNHEY and SMNVEV (reference sequence). The CDR3 region is CASSLRGQETQYF. CDR3 bases: TGTGCCAGCAGTTTAAGGGGTCAAGAGACCCAGTACTTC.

V gene TRBV5-4 combines with J gene TRBJ2-2; maybe TRBD2 (5 bases). V was cut by 0 bases and J by 5 bases, with 14 bases left in between. The CDR3 spans 16 residues. Germline V gene sequence: CDR1 SGHNT, CDR2 YYREEE (reference sequence). CDR3 in amino acids: CASSLEGAVDTGELFF. In DNA, the CDR3 is TGTGCCAGCAGCTTGGAAGGAGCGGTAGATACCGGGGAGCTGTTTTTT.

The V call is TRBV7-9, the J call TRBJ2-3, with 11 nucleotides matching TRBD2. The CDR3 contains 18 residues. CDR1 and CDR2 from the germline V gene are SEHNR and FQNEAQ (reference sequence). J was trimmed by 0 bases and V by 8 bases; bases with no gene match: 13. The CDR3 loop reads CASESPTGLAASTDTQYF. The CDR3 DNA sequence: TGTGCCAGCGAATCCCCCACGGGACTAGCGGCTAGCACAGATACGCAGTATTTT. The whole variable domain, filled in from reference TRBV7-9 and TRBJ2-3, reads DTGVSQNPRHKITKRGQNVTFRCDPISEHNRLYWYRQTLGQGPEFLTYFQNEAQLEKSRLLSDRFSAERPKGSFSTLEIQRTEQGDSAMYLCASESPTGLAASTDTQYFGPGTRLTVL.

The chain is built from TRBV11-2 and TRBJ2-3; unclear D gene. The V gene lost 4 bases and the J gene lost 0 bases, with 8 bases spanning the gap. CDR3 length: 14 residues. Germline lookup yields CDR1 SGHAT and CDR2 FQNNGV. DNA of the CDR3: TGTGCCAGCAGCTCCCTAGGAAGCACAGATACGCAGTATTTT. Its protein product is CASSSLGSTDTQYF.

The J gene is TRBJ2-7, the V gene TRBV7-9; 9 bases agree with TRBD2. This CDR3 has 16 amino acids. The ends lost 1 base at V and 2 bases at J; junction bases unmatched: 6. Germline V lookup: CDR1 SEHNR, CDR2 FQNEAQ (reference sequence). DNA of the CDR3: TGTGCCAGCAGCTTAGGTAGAAGCGGGAGGACCTACGAGCAGTACTTC. The encoded protein is CASSLGRSGRTYEQYF.

The rearrangement joins TRBV6-5 to TRBJ2-7; no clear D. The V gene's germline CDR1 is MNHEY and CDR2 SVGAGI. V shed 5 bases and J shed 2 bases, with 7 bases lying between them. The CDR3 sequence is 12 residues long. CDR3 sequence: CASSPDTYEQYF. The CDR3 DNA reads as TGTGCCAGCAGTCCTGACACCTACGAGCAGTACTTC.